The 26 T cell receptor beta chains in this list originate from one sample, sequenced in a study of T-cell memory formation after mild COVID-19. Each CDR3 protein is one row after TCRdb ran MiXCR on the 5' RACE reads. The table records about 620,000 distinct CDR3 sequences, about a sixth of them present only once. The sample consisted of PBMCs or a T cell subset sorted from them (not recorded which). The receptors were gathered from an adult woman who had mild COVID-19 (a few samples of this study predate the infection). Cell type and time point are not known.

This clonotype has only a few counts. The chain carries TRBV10-3 and TRBJ2-1; tentative D call: TRBD1 (6 bases). CDR1 ENHRY and CDR2 SYGVKD come from the germline V gene. With 4 bases removed from V and 6 bases from J, the gap between germline ends came to 22 bases. The CDR3 length is 17 residues. The CDR3 loop is CAISGPTGPHEPNEQFF. For the CDR3, the DNA is TGTGCCATCAGTGGCCCCACAGGGCCCCACGAGCCCAATGAGCAGTTCTTC.

This clonotype has more than one count but fewer than ten. The chain joins TRBV11-3 to TRBJ1-2; D gene ambiguous. Between the trimmed V and J ends, which lost 4 bases and 1 base, there was a span of 25 bases. The CDR3 is made up of 19 amino acids. Germline values: CDR1 SGHNT, CDR2 YENEEA. The CDR3 loop is CASSSKRWGRPNYNYGYTF. In nucleotides, the CDR3 is TGTGCCAGCAGCTCGAAACGCTGGGGAAGACCGAATTATAACTATGGCTACACCTTC.

This chain connects TRBV27 to TRBJ2-7; 12 positions match TRBD2. Trimming at V came to 0 bases and at J to 3 bases, leaving 3 bases not matched to a gene. The CDR3 has 16 amino acids. The V gene's germline CDR1 is MNHEY and CDR2 SMNVEV (reference sequence). Here the CDR3 DNA reads TGTGCCAGCAGTTTATCCAGACTAGCGGGAGACTACGAGCAGTACTTC. It is translated as CASSLSRLAGDYEQYF.

The chain employs TRBV5-6 and TRBJ1-5, with 7 bases matching TRBD1. Trimming removed 4 bases from V and 0 bases from J; junction bases left unmatched: 19. Germline lookup yields CDR1 SGHDT and CDR2 YYEEEE. This CDR3 has 20 residues. The CDR3 protein is CASSRWGSTGTVYSNQPQHF. The CDR3 region has the DNA TGTGCCAGCAGCCGGTGGGGGTCGACAGGGACCGTCTATAGCAATCAGCCCCAGCATTTT. The full variable domain, completed using reference TRBV5-6 and TRBJ1-5, is DAGVTQSPTHLIKTRGQQVTLRCSPKSGHDTVSWYQQALGQGPQFIFQYYEEEERQRGNFPDRFSGHQFPNYSSELNVNALLLGDSALYLCASSRWGSTGTVYSNQPQHFGDGTRLSIL.

A word on this clonotype: Given a much more abundant clone one base away, this may be a read error. V usage is TRBV3-1 and J usage is TRBJ2-7; D not resolved. CDR3 size: 11 residues. Germline V gene lookup returns CDR1 LGHDT and CDR2 YNNKEL (reference sequence). V gave up 2 bases and J gave up 2 bases, with 1 base separating them. The CDR3 sequence is CASSQPYEQYF. CDR3 nucleotide sequence: TGTGCCAGCAGCCAACCCTACGAGCAGTACTTC.

At least ten counts were recorded for this clonotype. The V call is TRBV5-1, the J call TRBJ2-3; 11 bases fit TRBD2. Germline CDR1 reads SGHRS; CDR2 reads YFSETQ. The CDR3 consists of 17 residues. The junction had 9 bases not matched to a gene; V was cut back by 1 base and J by 5 bases. In nucleotides, the CDR3 is TGCGCCAGCAGCTTGTCTAGCGGGGGGTTTAGAGGAGATACGCAGTATTTT. It specifies CASSLSSGGFRGDTQYF.

This clonotype has more than one count but fewer than ten. The gene calls are TRBV4-1 and TRBJ2-1; TRBD2 matches 14 bases. Germline V CDR1 and CDR2: MGHRA, YSYEKL. V was clipped by 3 bases and J by 9 bases; unmatched bases: 10. The length of the CDR3 is 17 residues. The CDR3 DNA reads as TGCGCCAGCAGCCAGATGCCGGGACTAGCGGGAGAGACTGAGCAGTTCTTC. Its translation: CASSQMPGLAGETEQFF.

This clonotype was observed a single time. V usage is TRBV20-1 and J usage is TRBJ2-5, with D possibly matching TRBD1 (6 bases). Germline-derived CDR1 and CDR2 are DFQATT and SNEGSKA (reference sequence). This CDR3 comprises 15 residues. The DNA for the CDR3 is TGCAGCCCTAACGTCAGGGGCCCATCCCAAGAGACCCAGTACTTC. This gives the protein CSPNVRGPSQETQYF.

The rearrangement joins TRBV4-2 to TRBJ2-7; tentative D call: TRBD1 (5 bases). Per germline, CDR1 LGHNA and CDR2 YNFKEQ. This CDR3 spans 17 amino acids. V was trimmed by 0 bases and J by 6 bases, leaving 21 bases between them. The CDR3 DNA is TGTGCCAGCAGCCAAGATCCGAGCCAGGGATTTGGGGCCGAGCAGTACTTC. It specifies CASSQDPSQGFGAEQYF.

V gene TRBV24-1 combines with J gene TRBJ2-1, with D possibly being TRBD2 (7 bases). Trimming stripped 0 bases from V and 7 bases from J, with 9 bases between. Germline-derived CDR1 and CDR2 are KGHDR and SFDVKD. The CDR3 is made up of 14 amino acids. Here the CDR3 DNA reads TGTGCCACCAGTGATTTGCGGGGGGCTAATGAGCAGTTCTTC. Amino acid sequence: CATSDLRGANEQFF.

The J gene is TRBJ1-1, the V gene TRBV7-3; the match to TRBD1 covers 7 bases. Germline V gene sequence: CDR1 SGHTA, CDR2 FQGTGA. The length of the CDR3 is 15 residues. Germline trimming cut 5 bases from V and 10 bases from J; bases unmatched to any gene: 16. In DNA, the CDR3 is TGTGCCAGCAGCCTAGGGGATACAGGGGTGGAGACAGCTTTCTTT. Translation gives CASSLGDTGVETAFF.

The chain carries TRBV5-1 and TRBJ2-3, with D hard to call. The length of the CDR3 is 11 residues. Germline V gives CDR1 SGHRS, CDR2 YFSETQ. Trimming took 1 base from V and 6 from J, leaving 3 bases between them. The CDR3 bases are TGCGCCAGCAGCTTGATGGATACGCAGTATTTT. Protein product: CASSLMDTQYF.

CDR3 loop: CASSLGGRGLYGYTF. In DNA form, the CDR3 reads TGTGCCAGCAGCTTAGGAGGCAGAGGCCTCTATGGCTACACCTTC. The rearrangement links TRBV7-9 to TRBJ1-2; D is ambiguous. The CDR3 has 15 amino acids. Germline V gene sequence: CDR1 SEHNR, CDR2 FQNEAQ (reference sequence). V lost 1 base and J 4 bases, leaving 13 bases between the germline ends.

This clonotype has just a few counts. V is TRBV3-1 and J is TRBJ1-1; D possibly corresponds to TRBD1 (5 bases). In germline, CDR1 is LGHDT, CDR2 YNNKEL (reference sequence). V was trimmed by 4 bases and J by 5 bases, leaving 14 bases between them. The CDR3 is 14 residues long. CDR3 amino acids: CASSRGGAGTEAFF. The CDR3 nucleotides are TGTGCCAGCAGCCGGGGCGGGGCAGGGACTGAAGCTTTCTTT.

The gene calls are TRBV29-1 and TRBJ2-3; TRBD2 aligns across 11 bases. This CDR3 is built from 16 residues. The V gene end was trimmed by 5 bases and the J gene end by 2 bases; junction bases not matched to a gene: 9. From germline, CDR1 is SQVTM and CDR2 ANQGSEA. The CDR3 loop reads CSVTRLAGGPTDTQYF. The CDR3 DNA follows: TGCAGCGTTACCCGCCTAGCGGGGGGACCCACAGATACGCAGTATTTT.

The V call is TRBV4-2, the J call TRBJ2-1; D perhaps matches TRBD2 (7 bases). Deletions cut 4 bases from V and 2 bases from J, with 15 bases between. Germline V gene sequence: CDR1 LGHNA, CDR2 YNFKEQ. This CDR3 has 16 amino acids. The CDR3 loop reads CASSPGTGTTYNEQFF. Here the CDR3 DNA reads TGTGCCAGCAGCCCCGGCACAGGGACTACCTACAATGAGCAGTTCTTC.

This clonotype was recorded at least ten times. The chain couples TRBV7-2 to TRBJ2-5; tentatively, D is TRBD2 (5 bases). Germline V gene data show CDR1 as SGHTA and CDR2 as FQGNSA. Trimming cost V 2 bases and J 4 bases, with 11 bases left between them. The CDR3 spans 14 residues. The CDR3, as DNA: TGTGCCAGCAGCTTATCGGGGTCCGGAGAGACCCAGTACTTC. Its translation is CASSLSGSGETQYF.

This clonotype has a handful of counts. The rearrangement joins TRBV6-5 to TRBJ2-4; 10 bases match TRBD1. The CDR3 is made up of 17 amino acids. With 5 bases clipped from V and 0 bases from J, the junction kept 7 bases outside the gene matches. Germline V lookup: CDR1 MNHEY, CDR2 SVGAGI. The CDR3 is CASSGDRGIVAKNIQYF. The CDR3 DNA is TGTGCCAGCAGTGGGGACAGGGGAATTGTAGCCAAAAACATTCAGTACTTC.

This clonotype was counted only a few times. The chain carries TRBV14 and TRBJ1-4, with TRBD1 matching 8 bases. The V gene's germline CDR1 is SGHDN and CDR2 FVKESK. This CDR3 region has 15 residues. V shed 1 base, J shed 7 bases, and the junction held 5 bases outside the gene matches. CDR3 DNA: TGTGCCAGCAGCCAAGTCAGGGGGCGCAGTGAAAAACTGTTTTTT. Translation: CASSQVRGRSEKLFF.

A few counts support this clonotype. This chain joins TRBV24-1 and TRBJ2-5; D is ambiguous. The CDR3 spans 13 residues. Germline V gene lookup returns CDR1 KGHDR and CDR2 SFDVKD. V lost 6 bases and J 6 bases, leaving 13 bases between the germline ends. The CDR3 DNA reads TGTGCCACCAGTTATCCGGGTATGAAGACCCAGTACTTC. Its protein is CATSYPGMKTQYF.

This clonotype has more than one count but fewer than ten. The chain couples TRBV6-2 or TRBV6-3 to TRBJ1-1; possibly TRBD1 for D (5 bases). V was pared by 7 bases and J by 7 bases, with 16 bases between. Germline CDR1 is MNHEY and CDR2 is SVGEGT. The CDR3 loop spans 13 amino acids. CDR3 nucleotide sequence: TGTGCCAGCACCACGGGGGGGAGCGATGAAGCTTTCTTT. Protein: CASTTGGSDEAFF.

About this clonotype: At one end, the junction sequence differs from germline, possibly due to a read error. CDR3 sequence (DNA): TGTGCTTGGACCGGAGGGAACGAGCAGTACTTC. The encoded protein is CAWTGGNEQYF. The genes are TRBV30 and TRBJ2-7; tentatively, D is TRBD2 (6 bases). This CDR3 has 11 amino acids. CDR1 and CDR2 from the germline V gene are GTSNPN and SVGIG (reference sequence).

V gene TRBV6-2 or TRBV6-3 combines with J gene TRBJ2-1, with D unclear. V dropped 2 bases and J dropped 4 bases, with 9 bases sitting between them. Germline V gives CDR1 MNHEY, CDR2 SVGEGT. The CDR3 runs 14 residues. The CDR3 sequence is CASSYTLSYNEQFF. The CDR3 DNA sequence: TGTGCCAGCAGTTACACCCTATCATACAATGAGCAGTTCTTC.

This chain uses TRBV20-1 with TRBJ1-5, with unresolved D. The CDR3 runs 13 residues. Germline values: CDR1 DFQATT, CDR2 SNEGSKA (reference sequence). Trimming cost V 2 bases and J 1 base, with 6 bases left between them. The CDR3 is CSARWGSNQPQHF. As DNA, the CDR3 is TGCAGTGCTAGATGGGGAAGCAATCAGCCCCAGCATTTT.

The CDR3 sequence is CASSERRVEAFF. The CDR3 nucleotides read TGTGCCAGCAGTGAAAGAAGGGTTGAAGCTTTCTTT. This rearrangement joins TRBV6-1 to TRBJ1-1; D is unclear. The germline V and J ends were trimmed by 2 bases and 7 bases, with 8 bases remaining between them. This CDR3 contains 12 residues. Germline CDR1 and CDR2: MNHNS and SASEGT.

This clonotype has a handful of counts. The chain recombines TRBV10-3 with TRBJ2-2; D uncertain. The ends were cut back, 2 bases at V and 2 bases at J, with 9 bases in the middle. This CDR3 has 15 amino acids. Germline V gene sequence: CDR1 ENHRY, CDR2 SYGVKD. CDR3 amino acids: CAISEARTNTGELFF. CDR3 DNA sequence: TGTGCCATCAGTGAGGCACGGACCAACACCGGGGAGCTGTTTTTT.